This T cell receptor (beta chain) is from a study of CD8 T cells in Susac syndrome. At the level of the study: At blood draw, Susac syndrome patients were therapy-naive, on corticosteroids, or on intravenous immunoglobulin alone. The study's findings and limits: The authors found no clonal expansion in Susac syndrome CD4+ T cell repertoires.

Sequencing targeted TCR beta in T cells from blood (CD8+ and CD4+). TEMRA cells were FACS-enriched, unlike CD8+ and CD4+ T cells, which were negatively isolated. With random hexamers, reverse transcription was performed on about 0.45 to 1 ug of RNA. One entry per CDR3 protein results from TCRdb running MiXCR on the immunoSEQ multiplex PCR reads. The data hold about 140,000 distinct CDR3 sequences, with over 90% observed a single time. Notes on this clonotype: What it binds is not known.

Germline V gene sequence: CDR1 SGHTA, CDR2 FQGNSA. V was clipped by 5 bases and J by 7 bases, with 12 bases between them. The CDR3 totals 14 residues. The specimen sequenced was CD4+ T cells from PBMCs. The V call is TRBV7-2, the J call TRBJ1-6, with a possible D match to TRBD1 (5 bases). The TCR originated in a human donor with Susac syndrome. CDR3 nucleotide sequence: TGTGCCAGCAGCCTGGGACGGAGGAATTCACCCCTCCACTTT. Its protein is CASSLGRRNSPLHF.